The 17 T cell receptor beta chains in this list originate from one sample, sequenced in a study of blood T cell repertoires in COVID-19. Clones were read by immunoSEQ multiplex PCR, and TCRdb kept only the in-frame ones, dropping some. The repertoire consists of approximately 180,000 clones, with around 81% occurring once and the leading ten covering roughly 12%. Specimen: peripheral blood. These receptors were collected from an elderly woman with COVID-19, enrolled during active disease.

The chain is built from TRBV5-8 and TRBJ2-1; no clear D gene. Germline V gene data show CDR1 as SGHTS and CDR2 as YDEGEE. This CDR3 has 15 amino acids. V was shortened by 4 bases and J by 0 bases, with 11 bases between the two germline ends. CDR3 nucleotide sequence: TGTGCCAGCAGCCGCGGAGAGAGCTCCTACAATGAGCAGTTCTTC. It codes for CASSRGESSYNEQFF.

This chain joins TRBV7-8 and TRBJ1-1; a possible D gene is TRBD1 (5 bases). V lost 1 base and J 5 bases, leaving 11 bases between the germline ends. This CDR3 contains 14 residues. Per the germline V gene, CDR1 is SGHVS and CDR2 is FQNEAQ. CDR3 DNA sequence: TGTGCCAGCAGCTTAGGCCAGGGCTGGACTGAAGCTTTCTTT. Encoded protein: CASSLGQGWTEAFF.

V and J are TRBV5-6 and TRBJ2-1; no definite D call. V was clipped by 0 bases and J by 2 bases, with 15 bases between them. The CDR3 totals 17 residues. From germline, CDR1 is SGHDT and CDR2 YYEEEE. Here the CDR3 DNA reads TGTGCCAGCAGCTTGGCATTGGCTTGGTCAGCCTACAATGAGCAGTTCTTC. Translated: CASSLALAWSAYNEQFF.

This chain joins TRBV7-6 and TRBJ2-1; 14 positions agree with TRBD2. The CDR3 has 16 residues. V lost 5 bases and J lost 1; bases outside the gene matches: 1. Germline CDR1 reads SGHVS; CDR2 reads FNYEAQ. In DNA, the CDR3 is TGTGCCAGCAGCAGACTAGCGGGAGGGTCCTACAATGAGCAGTTCTTC. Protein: CASSRLAGGSYNEQFF.

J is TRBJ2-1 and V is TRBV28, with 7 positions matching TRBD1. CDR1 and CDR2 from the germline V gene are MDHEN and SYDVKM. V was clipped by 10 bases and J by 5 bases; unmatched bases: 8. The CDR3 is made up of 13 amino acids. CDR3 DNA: TGTGCCACCCAGGACAGGCCAAACAATGAGCAGTTCTTC. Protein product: CATQDRPNNEQFF.

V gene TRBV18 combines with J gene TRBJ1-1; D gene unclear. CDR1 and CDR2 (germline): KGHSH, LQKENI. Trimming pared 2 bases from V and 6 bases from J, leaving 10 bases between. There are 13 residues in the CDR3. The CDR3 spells CASSPEGGSEAFF. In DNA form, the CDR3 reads TGTGCCAGCTCACCAGAGGGCGGTTCTGAAGCTTTCTTT.

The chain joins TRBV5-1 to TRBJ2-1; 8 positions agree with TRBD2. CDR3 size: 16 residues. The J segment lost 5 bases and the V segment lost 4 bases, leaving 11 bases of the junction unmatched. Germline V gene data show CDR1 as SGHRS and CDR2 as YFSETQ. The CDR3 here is CASSRQSGSGNNEQFF. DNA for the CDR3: TGCGCCAGCAGCAGGCAGAGCGGGAGTGGGAACAATGAGCAGTTCTTC.

CDR3 sequence reads: CASSLGPDTNGYTF. The CDR3 nucleotides read TGTGCCAGCAGCCTAGGTCCGGACACCAATGGCTACACCTTC. The J gene is TRBJ1-2, the V gene TRBV5-6; perhaps TRBD1 as D (5 bases). V was pared by 4 bases and J by 6 bases, with 16 bases between. The CDR3 totals 14 residues. Germline V gene data show CDR1 as SGHDT and CDR2 as YYEEEE.

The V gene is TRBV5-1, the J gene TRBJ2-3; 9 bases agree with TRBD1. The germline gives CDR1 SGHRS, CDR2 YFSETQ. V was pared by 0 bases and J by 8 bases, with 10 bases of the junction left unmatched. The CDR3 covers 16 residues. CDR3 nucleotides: TGCGCCAGCAGCTTGGTCGGACAGGGGAGCCGGGGTACGCAGTATTTT. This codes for CASSLVGQGSRGTQYF.

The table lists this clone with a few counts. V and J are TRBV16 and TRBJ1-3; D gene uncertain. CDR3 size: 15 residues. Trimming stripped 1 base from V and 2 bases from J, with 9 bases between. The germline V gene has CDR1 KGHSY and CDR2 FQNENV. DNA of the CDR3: TGTGCCAGCAGCCAATGGCGGGGAACTGGAAACACCATATATTTT. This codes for CASSQWRGTGNTIYF.

The CDR3 protein is CASSLWGTVNYGYTF. Here the CDR3 DNA reads TGTGCCAGCAGCTTGTGGGGGACAGTTAACTATGGCTACACCTTC. This chain connects TRBV5-6 to TRBJ1-2, with TRBD1 matching 7 bases. The ends lost 1 base at V and 1 base at J; junction bases unmatched: 4. Germline CDR1 and CDR2: SGHDT and YYEEEE. The CDR3 loop spans 15 amino acids.

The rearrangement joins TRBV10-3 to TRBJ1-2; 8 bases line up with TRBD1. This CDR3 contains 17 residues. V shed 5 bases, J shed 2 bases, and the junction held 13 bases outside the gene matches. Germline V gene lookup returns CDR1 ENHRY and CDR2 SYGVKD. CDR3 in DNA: TGTGCCATCAGTCCCGGACAGGGAGAACGGCAAAACTATGGCTACACCTTC. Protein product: CAISPGQGERQNYGYTF.

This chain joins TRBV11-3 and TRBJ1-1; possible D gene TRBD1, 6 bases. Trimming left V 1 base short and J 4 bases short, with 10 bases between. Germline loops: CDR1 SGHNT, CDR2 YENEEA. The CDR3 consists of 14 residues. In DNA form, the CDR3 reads TGTGCCAGCAGCTTAGGAGGGGGGGGCACTGAAGCTTTCTTT. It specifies CASSLGGGGTEAFF.

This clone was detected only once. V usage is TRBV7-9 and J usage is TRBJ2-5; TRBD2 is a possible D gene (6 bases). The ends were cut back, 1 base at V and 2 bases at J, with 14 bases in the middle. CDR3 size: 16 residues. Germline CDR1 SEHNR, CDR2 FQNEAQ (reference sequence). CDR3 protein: CASSLGSGSQQETQYF. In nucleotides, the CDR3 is TGTGCCAGCAGCTTAGGCAGCGGGTCTCAACAAGAGACCCAGTACTTC.

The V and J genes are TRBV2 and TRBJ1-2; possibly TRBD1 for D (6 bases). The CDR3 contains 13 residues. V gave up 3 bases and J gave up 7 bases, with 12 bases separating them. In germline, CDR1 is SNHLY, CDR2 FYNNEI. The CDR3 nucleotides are TGTGCCAGCAGTGAGACAGGCCAGATTGGCTACACCTTC. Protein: CASSETGQIGYTF. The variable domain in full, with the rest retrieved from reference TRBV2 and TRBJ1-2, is EPEVTQTPSHQVTQMGQEVILRCVPISNHLYFYWYRQILGQKVEFLVSFYNNEISEKSEIFDDQFSVERPDGSNFTLKIRSTKLEDSAMYFCASSETGQIGYTFGSGTRLTVV.

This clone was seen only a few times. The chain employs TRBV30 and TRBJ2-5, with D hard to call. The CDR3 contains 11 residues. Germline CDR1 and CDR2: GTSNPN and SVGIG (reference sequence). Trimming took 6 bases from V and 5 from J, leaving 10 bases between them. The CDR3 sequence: CACSIRETQYF. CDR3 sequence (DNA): TGTGCCTGTTCGATTCGGGAGACCCAGTACTTC.

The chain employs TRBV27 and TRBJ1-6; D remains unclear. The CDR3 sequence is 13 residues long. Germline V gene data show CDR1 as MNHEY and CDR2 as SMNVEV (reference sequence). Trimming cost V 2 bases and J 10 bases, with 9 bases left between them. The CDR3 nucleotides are TGTGCCAGCAGTTTAATCAGAGGGTCACCCCTCCACTTT. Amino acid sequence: CASSLIRGSPLHF.